This is a list of T cell receptor beta chains from one sample in a study of blood T cell repertoires in COVID-19. Using immunoSEQ multiplex PCR, the repertoire was profiled, and TCRdb retains in-frame clones only, with some absent. The sample holds fewer than 300,000 clones, about 85% seen once. Sequencing was carried out using peripheral blood. The source of these receptors is a human donor in a cohort sampled during active COVID-19. The CDR3 runs from the conserved cysteine through the conserved F or W. Some rows mark clone size as missing; the rest say once, few, many or name a class of expanded clone.

j_call: TRBJ2-1; v_call: TRBV3-1/TRBV3-2; clone_size: .; cdr3_aa: CASIRHEQFF
j_call: TRBJ2-7; v_call: TRBV5-1; clone_size: many; cdr3_aa: CASSFGTASNEQYF
j_call: TRBJ2-3; v_call: TRBV18; clone_size: .; cdr3_aa: CASSPLLAGRLGRTDTQYF
j_call: TRBJ1-2; v_call: TRBV20-1; clone_size: .; cdr3_aa: CSALSGHGYTF
j_call: TRBJ2-1; v_call: TRBV7-2; clone_size: .; cdr3_aa: CASIPMGGGRSSYNEQFF
j_call: TRBJ1-4; v_call: TRBV7-2; clone_size: .; cdr3_aa: CASSRGGRGIGEKLFF
j_call: TRBJ2-2; v_call: TRBV24-1; clone_size: .; cdr3_aa: CATAWGQNTGELFF
j_call: TRBJ1-2; v_call: TRBV2; clone_size: .; cdr3_aa: CASRTDQGMVYGYTF
j_call: TRBJ1-4; v_call: TRBV19; clone_size: .; cdr3_aa: CASTRAPNEKLFF
j_call: TRBJ2-1; v_call: TRBV6-4; clone_size: .; cdr3_aa: CASSSRAYNEQFF
j_call: TRBJ2-7; v_call: TRBV6-5; clone_size: once; cdr3_aa: CASIDLSRATYEQYF
j_call: TRBJ2-6; v_call: TRBV7-9; clone_size: .; cdr3_aa: CASSSPGVLPFGANVLTF
j_call: TRBJ2-1; v_call: TRBV7-9; clone_size: .; cdr3_aa: CASSRAEGKVHEQFF
j_call: TRBJ1-4; v_call: TRBV6-1; clone_size: few; cdr3_aa: CASSEISSWTGNEKLFF
j_call: TRBJ2-1; v_call: TRBV4-1; clone_size: .; cdr3_aa: CASSPETGVSYNEQFF
j_call: TRBJ2-3; v_call: TRBV19; clone_size: .; cdr3_aa: CASRTGAGTDTQYF
j_call: TRBJ2-7; v_call: TRBV25-1; clone_size: .; cdr3_aa: CASRPTGSYEQYF
j_call: TRBJ2-1; v_call: TRBV28; clone_size: .; cdr3_aa: CASRPGGLIYEQFF
j_call: TRBJ1-5; v_call: TRBV6-4; clone_size: .; cdr3_aa: CASSDIRSNQPQHF
j_call: TRBJ1-2; v_call: TRBV6-4; clone_size: .; cdr3_aa: CASSAQGANGYTF
j_call: TRBJ1-2; v_call: TRBV7-9; clone_size: .; cdr3_aa: CASSPGTAQPYGYTF
j_call: TRBJ2-2; v_call: TRBV6-5; clone_size: .; cdr3_aa: CASRRAPGELFF
j_call: TRBJ2-2; v_call: TRBV6-6; clone_size: .; cdr3_aa: CASRPQVGDTGELFF
j_call: TRBJ1-5; v_call: TRBV4-2; clone_size: .; cdr3_aa: CASSPGGQGRQPQHF
j_call: TRBJ2-3; v_call: TRBV4-1; clone_size: .; cdr3_aa: CASSQGAGVLYTQYF
j_call: TRBJ2-2; v_call: TRBV27; clone_size: .; cdr3_aa: CAVRLAGGNTGELFF
j_call: TRBJ2-5; v_call: TRBV20-1; clone_size: .; cdr3_aa: CSGGIAETQYF
j_call: TRBJ1-5; v_call: TRBV10-3; clone_size: .; cdr3_aa: CAIRNEGGNQPQHF
j_call: TRBJ2-5; v_call: TRBV7-2; clone_size: .; cdr3_aa: CASSLGRGRETQYF